This T cell receptor beta chain came from a study of blood T cell repertoires in COVID-19. As for the study in general: From the United States, Italy and Spain came samples of acute and convalescent COVID-19. Sources were T cells, B-cell-depleted T cells, or PBMCs; the material itself was cDNA or gDNA.

Authors' methods: Amplified reference gene primers provided the basis for estimating nucleated cell counts. Profiled with immunoSEQ multiplex PCR; TCRdb holds only in-frame clones, not every one. V and J calls and clone size are those listed in that table; D and trimming were worked out from the DNA. The sample includes just under 150,000 clones, over 80% of them seen just once. The specimen sequenced was peripheral blood. The clonotype originates from a man aged 50 to 59 who had recovered from COVID-19.

CDR3 amino acids: CASSLSSGAKNIQYF. In DNA form, the CDR3 reads TGTGCCAGCAGTTTATCGTCGGGTGCCAAAAACATTCAGTACTTC. V usage is TRBV27 and J usage is TRBJ2-4, with no clear D. Germline V lookup: CDR1 MNHEY, CDR2 SMNVEV (reference sequence). This CDR3 spans 15 amino acids. With 0 bases removed from V and 1 base from J, the gap between germline ends came to 7 bases.